Presented here are 17 T cell receptor beta chains from one specimen sequenced in a study of cytomegalovirus exposure and HLA in healthy donors. Primers for the PCR totalled 60 Vbeta and 13 Jbeta. Only in-frame clones appear in the TCRdb table, and some are missing; sequencing was by immunoSEQ multiplex PCR. This sample's table reports 150,000 to 200,000 clones. The sequenced sample consisted of PBMCs. All receptors come from a man aged 30-40 years in good health and CMV-seronegative.

The chain uses TRBV18 and TRBJ2-7; 8 nucleotides match TRBD1. V shed 6 bases, J shed 3 bases, and the junction held 7 bases outside the gene matches. Germline CDR1 and CDR2: KGHSH and LQKENI. The CDR3 consists of 14 residues. The CDR3 is CASSLGQGVYEQYF. CDR3 DNA sequence: TGTGCCAGCTCCCTAGGACAGGGTGTCTACGAGCAGTACTTC.

The rearrangement joins TRBV6-5 to TRBJ2-5; 7 bases fit TRBD1. The J call is doubtful: the DNA matches TRBJ2-7 better. From germline, CDR1 is MNHEY and CDR2 SVGAGI. The CDR3 is 15 amino acids. The CDR3 DNA follows: TGTGCCAGCAGTTCGACAGGGATCCACTCCTACGAGCAGTACTTC. Encoded protein: CASSSTGIHSYEQYF.

V is TRBV5-1 and J is TRBJ2-7; 9 positions agree with TRBD1. This CDR3 region has 13 residues. Germline V gene sequence: CDR1 SGHRS, CDR2 YFSETQ. V lost 4 bases to trimming and J lost 4 bases; unmatched junction nucleotides: 3. As DNA, the CDR3 is TGCGCCAGCAGCGGGGACAGGGTTTACGAGCAGTACTTC. It encodes CASSGDRVYEQYF.

V usage is TRBV5-5 and J usage is TRBJ2-3, with 10 nucleotides matching TRBD2. The junction had 5 bases not matched to a gene; V was cut back by 4 bases and J by 0 bases. Germline V gene lookup returns CDR1 SGHKS and CDR2 YYEKEE (reference sequence). The CDR3 covers 16 residues. CDR3 protein: CASSTPGLASTDTQYF. The CDR3 coding sequence is TGTGCCAGCAGCACACCGGGACTAGCGAGCACAGATACGCAGTATTTT.

The V call is TRBV20-1, the J call TRBJ2-7; 9 bases are a match to TRBD1. The germline CDR1 and CDR2 sequences are DFQATT and SNEGSKA (reference sequence). The CDR3 length is 11 residues. The CDR3 bases are TGCAGAGGGGACAGGGCCCACGAGCAGTACTTC. Translating it yields CRGDRAHEQYF.

The genes are TRBV28 and TRBJ2-7; D is perhaps TRBD2 (5 bases). The V gene's germline CDR1 is MDHEN and CDR2 SYDVKM. The V end was cut by 1 base, the J end by 2 bases, with 30 bases between. The CDR3 covers 21 residues. Here the CDR3 reads CASSLSKALGWLASSAYEQYF. The CDR3 region has the DNA TGTGCCAGCAGTTTATCTAAGGCCCTAGGATGGTTAGCGAGTTCTGCCTACGAGCAGTACTTC.

This chain uses TRBV2 with TRBJ2-7; 14 positions match TRBD2. Germline trimming cut 5 bases from V and 4 bases from J; bases unmatched to any gene: 4. CDR1 and CDR2 (germline): SNHLY, FYNNEI. This CDR3 is built from 15 residues. CDR3 in amino acids: CASSRGLAGVYEQYF. In nucleotides, the CDR3 is TGTGCCAGCAGTCGGGGACTAGCGGGAGTGTACGAGCAGTACTTC.

The rearrangement joins TRBV5-4 to TRBJ2-2; 8 bases fit TRBD1. In germline, CDR1 is SGHNT, CDR2 YYREEE (reference sequence). V gave up 6 bases and J gave up 3 bases; unmatched junction bases: 10. This CDR3 spans 16 amino acids. CDR3 DNA sequence: TGTGCCAGCAAATGGGGGCAGGGGGCTGACACCGGGGAGCTGTTTTTT. Its translation: CASKWGQGADTGELFF.

The chain is built from TRBV18 and TRBJ1-2; D perhaps matches TRBD1 (5 bases). The CDR3 runs to 15 residues. Trimming left V 6 bases short and J 3 bases short, with 17 bases between. In germline, CDR1 is KGHSH, CDR2 LQKENI. The DNA for the CDR3 is TGTGCCAGCTCCCCCTTTGCCAGGGAGGACTATGGCTACACCTTC. It codes for CASSPFAREDYGYTF. Variable domain in full (rest from reference TRBV18 and TRBJ1-2): NAGVMQNPRHLVRRRGQEARLRCSPMKGHSHVYWYRQLPEEGLKFMVYLQKENIIDESGMPKERFSAEFPKEGPSILRIQQVVRGDSAAYFCASSPFAREDYGYTFGSGTRLTVV.

The V and J genes are TRBV9 and TRBJ2-2, with TRBD2 matching over 12 bases. J gave up 2 bases and V 4 bases, and 6 bases lay outside the gene matches. This CDR3 is built from 17 residues. Germline-derived CDR1 and CDR2 are SGDLS and YYNGEE. The CDR3 protein is CASSPGLAGLNTGELFF. In DNA form, the CDR3 reads TGTGCCAGCAGCCCGGGACTAGCGGGCCTCAACACCGGGGAGCTGTTTTTT.

The chain combines TRBV7-2 with TRBJ1-2, with D possibly being TRBD1 (5 bases). The CDR3 contains 14 residues. Trimming left V 8 bases short and J 4 bases short, with 17 bases between. CDR1 is SGHTA and CDR2 is FQGNSA in the germline V gene. The CDR3 DNA reads as TGTGCCAGCTCGGGACTCAGCTTCGCCTATGGCTACACCTTC. Translating it yields CASSGLSFAYGYTF.

The CDR3 bases are TGTGCCAGCAGCGTTAGACAGTTTCTGAGTAGCACTGAAGCTTTCTTT. Encoded protein: CASSVRQFLSSTEAFF. The chain recombines TRBV13 with TRBJ1-1, with a weak D call TRBD1 (5 bases). The V and J ends lost 5 bases and 4 bases respectively, with 20 bases between them. Germline V gives CDR1 PRHDT, CDR2 FYEKMQ (reference sequence). The CDR3 sequence is 16 residues long.

This chain connects TRBV9 to TRBJ2-5; 10 nucleotides align to TRBD2. Germline values: CDR1 SGDLS, CDR2 YYNGEE. Germline trimming cut 0 bases from V and 2 bases from J; bases unmatched to any gene: 7. CDR3 length: 17 amino acids. The CDR3 is CASSVAWASGSQETQYF. The CDR3 DNA follows: TGTGCCAGCAGCGTAGCTTGGGCTAGCGGGAGTCAAGAGACCCAGTACTTC.

The CDR3 here is CIGPLGWDTLNEKLFF. Here the CDR3 DNA reads TGCATCGGACCCCTGGGTTGGGACACACTTAATGAAAAACTGTTTTTT. V is TRBV29-1 and J is TRBJ1-4; D might be TRBD1 (6 bases). This CDR3 region has 16 residues. CDR1 SQVTM and CDR2 ANQGSEA come from the germline V gene. Using reference TRBV29-1 and TRBJ1-4 for the parts outside the CDR3, the full variable domain is SAVISQKPSRDICQRGTSLTIQCQVDSQVTMMFWYRQQPGQSLTLIATANQGSEATYESGFVIDKFPISRPNLTFSTLTVSNMSPEDSSIYLCIGPLGWDTLNEKLFFGSGTQLSVL.

This sequence joins TRBV4-3 and TRBJ2-7; the D gene is possibly TRBD1 (5 bases). Trimming cost V 0 bases and J 3 bases, with 12 bases left between them. This CDR3 comprises 15 residues. Germline values: CDR1 LGHNA, CDR2 YSLEER. CDR3 residues: CASSQDATGYYEQYF. The CDR3 DNA reads as TGCGCCAGCAGCCAAGACGCAACAGGTTACTACGAGCAGTACTTC.

The rearrangement links TRBV11-2 to TRBJ2-7, with TRBD2 matching 8 bases. CDR1 SGHAT and CDR2 FQNNGV come from the germline V gene. V shed 6 bases, J shed 6 bases, and the junction held 10 bases outside the gene matches. This CDR3 region has 14 residues. The CDR3 DNA sequence: TGTGCCAGCAGTTCCGGACTAGCAAGTTCCGAGCAGTACTTC. Its protein is CASSSGLASSEQYF.

The chain carries TRBV2 and TRBJ2-7, with unresolved D. V was cut by 4 bases and J by 0 bases, with 7 bases left in between. The CDR3 totals 13 residues. Germline V gene data show CDR1 as SNHLY and CDR2 as FYNNEI. CDR3 protein: CASSVDFSYEQYF. As DNA, the CDR3 is TGTGCCAGCAGTGTAGACTTCTCCTACGAGCAGTACTTC.